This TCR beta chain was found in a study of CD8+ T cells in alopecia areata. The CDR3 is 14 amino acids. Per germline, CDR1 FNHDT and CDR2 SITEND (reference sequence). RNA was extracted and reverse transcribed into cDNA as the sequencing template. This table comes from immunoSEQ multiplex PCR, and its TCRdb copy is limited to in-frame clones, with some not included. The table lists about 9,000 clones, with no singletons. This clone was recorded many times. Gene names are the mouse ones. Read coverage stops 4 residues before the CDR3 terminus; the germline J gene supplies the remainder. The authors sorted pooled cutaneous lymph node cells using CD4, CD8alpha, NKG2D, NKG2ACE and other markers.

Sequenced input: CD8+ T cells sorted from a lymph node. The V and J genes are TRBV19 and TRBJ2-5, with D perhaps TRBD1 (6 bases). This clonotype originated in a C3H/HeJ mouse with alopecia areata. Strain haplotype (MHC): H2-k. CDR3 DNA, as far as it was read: TGTGCCAGCAGTATTCCGGGACATAAAGAC. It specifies CASSIPGHKD. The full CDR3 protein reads CASSIPGHKDTQYF.